This T cell receptor beta chain was identified in a study of blood T cell repertoires in COVID-19. In the study overall: Acute and convalescent COVID-19 samples came from the United States, Italy and Spain. Nucleic acid was either cDNA or gDNA, and it came from T cells, B-cell-depleted T cells, or PBMCs.

As processed by the authors: Cell counts per sample came from amplifying reference gene primers. The protocol was immunoSEQ multiplex PCR, while the TCRdb copy is restricted to in-frame clones and leaves out a portion. V, J and clone size are taken as reported in that table, and D and trimming were inferred from the DNA itself. The table shows 250,000 to 300,000 clones, with around four fifths occurring only once. V was trimmed by 2 bases and J by 3 bases, leaving 13 bases between them. Germline assignment: CDR1 SGHTA and CDR2 FQGNSA. This CDR3 spans 16 amino acids. The clonotype comes from a man at least 80 years old with acute or convalescent COVID-19. The V and J genes are TRBV7-2 and TRBJ2-2, with D perhaps TRBD1 (6 bases). The sequencing sample was made of peripheral blood. Written as DNA, the CDR3 is TGTGCCAGCAGCTTACTGACAGGCGTTCACACCGGGGAGCTGTTTTTT. It yields the protein CASSLLTGVHTGELFF.